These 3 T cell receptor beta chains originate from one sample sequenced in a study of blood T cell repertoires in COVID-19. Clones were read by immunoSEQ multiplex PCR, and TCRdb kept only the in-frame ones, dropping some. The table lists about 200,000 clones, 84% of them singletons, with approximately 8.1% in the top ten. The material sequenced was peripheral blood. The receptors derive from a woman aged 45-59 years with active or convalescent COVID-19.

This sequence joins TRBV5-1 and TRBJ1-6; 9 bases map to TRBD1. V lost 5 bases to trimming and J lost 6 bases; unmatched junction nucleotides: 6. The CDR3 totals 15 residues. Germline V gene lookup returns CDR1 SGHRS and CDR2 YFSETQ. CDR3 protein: CASSLMGQGNSPLHF. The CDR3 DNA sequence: TGCGCCAGCAGTCTTATGGGACAGGGTAATTCACCCCTCCACTTT.

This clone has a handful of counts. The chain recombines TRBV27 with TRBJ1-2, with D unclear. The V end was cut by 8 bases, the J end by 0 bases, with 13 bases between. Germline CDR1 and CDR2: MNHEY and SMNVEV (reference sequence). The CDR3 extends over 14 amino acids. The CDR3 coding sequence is TGTGCCAGCGGCACGGAGTTAGCTAACTATGGCTACACCTTC. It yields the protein CASGTELANYGYTF.

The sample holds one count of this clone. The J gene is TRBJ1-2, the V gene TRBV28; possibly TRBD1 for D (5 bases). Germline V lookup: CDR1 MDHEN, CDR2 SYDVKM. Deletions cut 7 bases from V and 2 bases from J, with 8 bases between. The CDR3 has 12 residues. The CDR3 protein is CASTDTNYGYTF. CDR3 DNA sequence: TGTGCCAGCACGGACACCAACTATGGCTACACCTTC.